Only a few counts were recorded for the clone carrying this T cell receptor beta chain. CDR1 SGHTA and CDR2 FQGNSA come from the germline V gene. With V trimmed by 5 bases and J by 5 bases, 9 bases remained unmatched. The CDR3 covers 15 residues. The data were taken from a study of cytomegalovirus exposure and HLA in healthy donors. PCR amplification relied on 60 Vbeta primers (plus 13 Jbeta primers). The data were produced by immunoSEQ multiplex PCR, yet TCRdb's version contains in-frame clones alone and is incomplete. The sample lists 150,000 to 200,000 clones; more than 70% were seen once. This sequence originates from a woman aged 40 to 50 in good health and CMV-seropositive. The sequenced sample was PBMCs. This chain connects TRBV7-2 to TRBJ2-1; 7 bases agree with TRBD2. The CDR3 reads CASSLVAGIHNEQFF. In nucleotides, the CDR3 is TGTGCCAGCAGCCTAGTAGCGGGTATCCACAATGAGCAGTTCTTC. Full variable domain (missing parts from reference TRBV7-2 and TRBJ2-1): GAGVSQSPSNKVTEKGKDVELRCDPISGHTALYWYRQSLGQGLEFLIYFQGNSAPDKSGLPSDRFSAERTGGSVSTLTIQRTQQEDSAVYLCASSLVAGIHNEQFFGPGTRLTVL.